The present TCR beta chain was sequenced within a study of sequential checkpoint blockade in melanoma. The CDR3 consists of 14 residues. V was cut by 7 bases and J by 1 base, with 11 bases left in between. CDR1 is SGDLS, CDR2 YYNGEE, per germline. The method was immunoSEQ multiplex PCR; TCRdb's version includes in-frame clones alone and lacks a portion of them. The table includes some 13,000 clones, approximately 79% detected once. This clone was counted a single time. The treatment: randomized to nivolumab then ipilimumab (arm A) or the reverse (arm B). From thawed PBMCs, live CD3+CD8+ cells negative for CD19 and CD56 were sorted.

This sequence was found in a human donor with melanoma. The specimen comprised CD8+ T cells sorted from blood (inferred from file names), sampled from a patient given nivolumab and ipilimumab in sequence. This rearrangement joins TRBV9 to TRBJ2-2; D gene unclear. CDR3 region: CASAYGGNTGELFF. The DNA for the CDR3 is TGTGCCAGCGCCTACGGCGGGAACACCGGGGAGCTGTTTTTT. The full variable domain, rest sourced from reference TRBV9 and TRBJ2-2, is DSGVTQTPKHLITATGQRVTLRCSPRSGDLSVYWYQQSLDQGLQFLIQYYNGEERAKGNILERFSAQQFPDLHSELNLSSLELGDSALYFCASAYGGNTGELFFGEGSRLTVL.